The clone carrying this TCR beta chain was recorded a few times. The record originates from a study of T cells after yellow fever vaccination. TCRdb re-called the 5' RACE reads with MiXCR, one entry per CDR3 protein. The sample records about 630,000 distinct CDR3 sequences, roughly an eighth being singletons. The clonotype originates from a man aged 25 to 40 who received the YFV17D yellow fever vaccine. The sequenced sample was PBMCs, obtained on the day of the yellow fever booster vaccination.

CDR3 protein: CASSSGPAGMANEQYF. The CDR3 nucleotides are TGTGCCAGCAGCTCAGGGCCCGCGGGTATGGCTAACGAGCAGTACTTC. The rearrangement uses TRBV7-8 and TRBJ2-7, with D perhaps given as TRBD1 or TRBD2 (5 bases each). Trimming left V 4 bases short and J 5 bases short, with 21 bases between. This CDR3 is built from 16 residues. The germline V gene encodes CDR1 SGHVS and CDR2 FQNEAQ.